These 29 T cell receptor beta chains were all obtained from the same sample, sequenced in a study of PD-L1 blockade in urothelial cancer (dated by TCRdb to 2015 to 2018). What the time point label conveys for this sample: peripheral blood 6 weeks after treatment start. The library came from the immunoSEQ multiplex PCR assay. This immuneACCESS table, as held by TCRdb, lists in-frame sequences with V and J called but not all clones. Of the missing ones, under half trace to an unresolved V gene in checked studies; the others have no known cause. Across this sample there are 53,000 or so clones, with around nine tenths seen only once. 2% to 3% of the sample belongs to the ten largest clones. Sequenced here: PBMCs, sampled around atezolizumab (anti-PD-L1) treatment. These receptor sequences come from a man aged 60-69 years with urothelial cancer.

The gene calls are TRBV5-1 and TRBJ1-6; D not certain. Germline-derived CDR1 and CDR2 are SGHRS and YFSETQ. V lost 3 bases, J lost 7 bases, and 8 bases lay in between. This CDR3 region has 13 residues. Here the CDR3 DNA reads TGCGCCAGCAGCTCGGAGGCGAATTCACCCCTCCACTTT. As protein: CASSSEANSPLHF. Using reference TRBV5-1 and TRBJ1-6 for the parts outside the CDR3, the full variable domain is KAGVTQTPRYLIKTRGQQVTLSCSPISGHRSVSWYQQTPGQGLQFLFEYFSETQRNKGNFPGRFSGRQFSNSRSEMNVSTLELGDSALYLCASSSEANSPLHFGNGTRLTVT.

The chain couples TRBV7-2 to TRBJ2-7; tentatively, D is TRBD1 (6 bases). This CDR3 contains 15 residues. The germline gives CDR1 SGHTA, CDR2 FQGNSA. V lost 1 base and J 1 base, leaving 11 bases between the germline ends. CDR3 sequence: CASSLEGRGSYEQYF. The DNA for the CDR3 is TGTGCCAGCAGCTTAGAAGGCAGGGGTTCCTACGAGCAGTACTTC.

The chain uses TRBV7-2 and TRBJ2-3; 8 bases map to TRBD2. The CDR3 sequence is 19 residues long. CDR1 is SGHTA, CDR2 FQGNSA, per germline. Trimming removed 1 base from V and 2 bases from J; junction bases left unmatched: 14. CDR3 residues: CASSLGVAGGRIITDTQYF. The DNA for the CDR3 is TGTGCCAGCAGCTTAGGAGTTGCGGGAGGCCGTATAATCACAGATACGCAGTATTTT. Filled out from reference TRBV7-2 and TRBJ2-3, the complete variable domain reads GAGVSQSPSNKVTEKGKDVELRCDPISGHTALYWYRQSLGQGLEFLIYFQGNSAPDKSGLPSDRFSAERTGGSVSTLTIQRTQQEDSAVYLCASSLGVAGGRIITDTQYFGPGTRLTVL.

This clone has just one count. The V gene is TRBV18, the J gene TRBJ1-1; 8 bases are a match to TRBD1. Germline CDR1 and CDR2: KGHSH and LQKENI. V shed 4 bases, J shed 0 bases, and the junction held 13 bases outside the gene matches. The CDR3 has 18 residues. CDR3 amino acids: CASSLREETGVVNTEAFF. The CDR3 nucleotides read TGTGCCAGCTCACTACGCGAGGAGACAGGGGTCGTGAACACTGAAGCTTTCTTT.

This clone was seen a handful of times. This chain uses TRBV6-1 with TRBJ2-1; possible D gene TRBD2, 6 bases. The CDR3 runs 15 residues. The germline gives CDR1 MNHNS, CDR2 SASEGT. V was cut by 8 bases and J by 2 bases, with 16 bases left in between. CDR3 loop: CASAGTRSPYNEQFF. DNA for the CDR3: TGTGCCAGCGCGGGAACTAGGTCCCCCTACAATGAGCAGTTCTTC.

In its sample, this clone was seen a few times. The rearrangement joins TRBV19 to TRBJ1-6; D not resolved. V gave up 7 bases and J gave up 0 bases, with 13 bases separating them. Germline V CDR1 and CDR2: LNHDA, SQIVND (reference sequence). CDR3 length: 16 residues. CDR3 loop: CASTSLGGSYNSPLHF. In DNA, the CDR3 is TGTGCCAGTACCAGTTTGGGAGGCTCCTATAATTCACCCCTCCACTTT.

The CDR3 region has the DNA TGTGCCAGCAGACCGGGGGGCACAGATACGCAGTATTTT. As protein: CASRPGGTDTQYF. The rearrangement uses TRBV2 and TRBJ2-3, with a tentative D call TRBD2 (6 bases). The V gene's germline CDR1 is SNHLY and CDR2 FYNNEI. Trimming cost V 6 bases and J 1 base, with 8 bases left between them. This CDR3 spans 13 amino acids.

This chain uses TRBV4-2 with TRBJ2-7; maybe TRBD1 (5 bases). This CDR3 region has 13 residues. Germline CDR1 LGHNA, CDR2 YNFKEQ. Trimming removed 2 bases from V and 2 bases from J, with 7 bases in between. Here the CDR3 DNA reads TGTGCCAGCAGCCAAACAGGCACCTACGAGCAGTACTTC. It specifies CASSQTGTYEQYF.

The chain uses TRBV6-6 and TRBJ2-7; 8 positions match TRBD1. There are 15 residues in the CDR3. V gave up 0 bases and J gave up 6 bases; unmatched junction bases: 7. Germline V lookup: CDR1 MNHNY, CDR2 SVGAGI (reference sequence). This chain's CDR3 is CASSYSGQGPSEQYF. CDR3 DNA: TGTGCCAGCAGTTACTCAGGACAGGGACCCTCCGAGCAGTACTTC.

The V call is TRBV2, the J call TRBJ2-7; possibly TRBD1 for D (6 bases). The V gene's germline CDR1 is SNHLY and CDR2 FYNNEI. Trimming cost V 6 bases and J 3 bases, with 15 bases left between them. This CDR3 has 14 residues. The CDR3, as DNA: TGTGCCAGCAGCGACCGGGACATTTTCTACGAGCAGTACTTC. It specifies CASSDRDIFYEQYF.

J is TRBJ2-5 and V is TRBV7-9, with a tentative D call TRBD1 (6 bases). The length of the CDR3 is 14 residues. The ends were cut back, 2 bases at V and 2 bases at J, with 9 bases in the middle. The germline gives CDR1 SEHNR, CDR2 FQNEAQ (reference sequence). Written as DNA, the CDR3 is TGTGCCAGCAGCTTATACAGGGATCAAGAGACCCAGTACTTC. Translating gives CASSLYRDQETQYF.

V is TRBV6-6 and J is TRBJ2-7; TRBD1 agrees at 9 bases. The CDR3 consists of 16 residues. Losses at the gene ends were 2 bases for V and 2 bases for J; bases not matched to a gene: 7. CDR1 and CDR2 from the germline V gene are MNHNY and SVGAGI (reference sequence). This chain's CDR3 is CASSYPRTGETYEQYF. As DNA, the CDR3 is TGTGCCAGCAGTTACCCCAGGACAGGGGAGACCTACGAGCAGTACTTC.

V is TRBV6-6 and J is TRBJ1-4, with a possible D match to TRBD1 (5 bases). The germline V gene encodes CDR1 MNHNY and CDR2 SVGAGI (reference sequence). V gave up 4 bases and J gave up 0 bases, with 12 bases separating them. The CDR3 is 16 residues long. This CDR3 is CASSWGGSPTNEKLFF. Here the CDR3 DNA reads TGTGCCAGCAGTTGGGGGGGTTCTCCAACTAATGAAAAACTGTTTTTT.

The J gene is TRBJ2-7, the V gene TRBV6-5; the D gene is possibly TRBD1 (7 bases). There are 13 residues in the CDR3. The germline gives CDR1 MNHEY, CDR2 SVGAGI. V was trimmed by 6 bases and J by 6 bases, leaving 15 bases between them. The chain's CDR3 is CASSRNQGGEQYF. The CDR3 DNA is TGTGCCAGCAGCCGTAATCAGGGGGGCGAGCAGTACTTC.

The DNA for the CDR3 is TGTGCTTGTAGATATTCAGGTTCTAACTATGGCTACACCTTC. It specifies CACRYSGSNYGYTF. The V gene is TRBV19, the J gene TRBJ1-2; D not resolved. The CDR3 totals 14 residues. The germline CDR1 and CDR2 sequences are LNHDA and SQIVND (reference sequence).

V gene TRBV15 combines with J gene TRBJ1-4, with D unresolved. V dropped 2 bases and J dropped 8 bases, with 18 bases sitting between them. In germline, CDR1 is LNHNV, CDR2 YYDKDF (reference sequence). The CDR3 spans 16 residues. The CDR3 region is CATSRFVAKGQEKLFF. CDR3 sequence (DNA): TGTGCCACCAGCAGATTTGTAGCGAAAGGGCAAGAAAAACTGTTTTTT.

The rearrangement uses TRBV19 and TRBJ2-7, with a possible D match to TRBD1 (6 bases). From germline, CDR1 is LNHDA and CDR2 SQIVND (reference sequence). This CDR3 contains 16 residues. The ends were cut back, 5 bases at V and 1 base at J, with 18 bases in the middle. The CDR3 nucleotides read TGTGCCAGTAGTTCTTGGGGGACACCACATTCCTACGAGCAGTACTTC. Translating it yields CASSSWGTPHSYEQYF.

V and J are TRBV9 and TRBJ2-2; D is unresolved. In germline, CDR1 is SGDLS, CDR2 YYNGEE. V was pared by 0 bases and J by 5 bases, with 5 bases between. The CDR3 covers 13 residues. The CDR3, as DNA: TGTGCCAGCAGCGTAGTAACAACCGGGGAGCTGTTTTTT. It translates to CASSVVTTGELFF.

V gene TRBV10-3 combines with J gene TRBJ1-2, with D perhaps matching TRBD1 (6 bases). Germline-derived CDR1 and CDR2 are ENHRY and SYGVKD. The CDR3 covers 12 residues. Trimming removed 5 bases at V and 5 bases at J, with 9 bases between. CDR3 nucleotides: TGTGCCATCAGTAGGGACACGTATGGCTACACCTTC. It specifies CAISRDTYGYTF.

The J gene is TRBJ2-1, the V gene TRBV12-5, with 13 bases identical to TRBD2. The V gene end was trimmed by 6 bases and the J gene end by 8 bases; junction bases not matched to a gene: 10. Germline lookup yields CDR1 LGHNT and CDR2 FRNRAP. The CDR3 is 16 amino acids. Here the CDR3 DNA reads TGTGCTAGTGGCCCTGGGACTAGCGGGGCCCGCGATGAGCAGTTCTTC. Translated: CASGPGTSGARDEQFF.

Here the CDR3 DNA reads TGTGCCTGGAGTGCGAACTATGGCTACACCTTC. Translation gives CAWSANYGYTF. The V call is TRBV30, the J call TRBJ1-2; D call uncertain. Trimming left V 1 base short and J 2 bases short, with 2 bases between. The CDR3 is 11 amino acids. CDR1 is GTSNPN, CDR2 SVGIG, per germline (reference sequence).

This clone came up once. The genes are TRBV5-1 and TRBJ2-1; 9 nucleotides agree with TRBD2. The trim removed 6 bases at V and 2 bases at J, leaving 12 bases unmatched. This CDR3 spans 17 amino acids. Germline V gene data show CDR1 as SGHRS and CDR2 as YFSETQ. Here the CDR3 DNA reads TGCGCCAGCAAATTTACGCTAGGGACTAGCCCCTACAATGAGCAGTTCTTC. Its translation: CASKFTLGTSPYNEQFF. The whole variable domain, remainder taken from reference TRBV5-1 and TRBJ2-1, is KAGVTQTPRYLIKTRGQQVTLSCSPISGHRSVSWYQQTPGQGLQFLFEYFSETQRNKGNFPGRFSGRQFSNSRSEMNVSTLELGDSALYLCASKFTLGTSPYNEQFFGPGTRLTVL.

The chain uses TRBV5-4 and TRBJ1-1; D unclear. The germline V and J ends were trimmed by 0 bases and 4 bases, with 7 bases remaining between them. Germline CDR1 and CDR2: SGHNT and YYREEE (reference sequence). This CDR3 has 13 amino acids. The CDR3, as DNA: TGTGCCAGCAGCTTGGCGGGGATCACTGAAGCTTTCTTT. It yields the protein CASSLAGITEAFF.

This rearrangement joins TRBV2 to TRBJ1-2; a possible D gene is TRBD1 (6 bases). Germline assignment: CDR1 SNHLY and CDR2 FYNNEI. V shed 3 bases and J shed 2 bases, with 10 bases lying between them. This CDR3 region has 14 residues. In nucleotides, the CDR3 is TGTGCCAGCAGTGAGGCAGGGGCAAACTATGGCTACACCTTC. This gives the protein CASSEAGANYGYTF.

The chain is built from TRBV9 and TRBJ2-1; 10 bases are shared with TRBD2. The CDR3 consists of 15 residues. Losses at the gene ends were 0 bases for V and 7 bases for J; bases not matched to a gene: 4. From germline, CDR1 is SGDLS and CDR2 YYNGEE. CDR3 region: CASSVGTSGLNEQFF. The CDR3 DNA sequence: TGTGCCAGCAGCGTAGGGACTAGCGGTCTGAATGAGCAGTTCTTC.

V is TRBV5-6 and J is TRBJ2-7; 8 bases fit TRBD1. The CDR3 is made up of 15 amino acids. V trimming: 0 bases; J trimming: 4 bases; junction bases outside the gene matches: 6. The germline CDR1 and CDR2 sequences are SGHDT and YYEEEE. The CDR3 reads CASSLGQGIGYEQYF. CDR3 in DNA: TGTGCCAGCAGCTTGGGACAGGGGATAGGGTACGAGCAGTACTTC.

The chain carries TRBV7-8 and TRBJ1-1; no clear D gene. Germline assignment: CDR1 SGHVS and CDR2 FQNEAQ. CDR3 size: 14 residues. V dropped 0 bases and J dropped 1 base, with 6 bases sitting between them. CDR3 coding DNA: TGTGCCAGCAGCTTAGCGGAGAAGAACACTGAAGCTTTCTTT. Protein: CASSLAEKNTEAFF.

This chain joins TRBV6-6 and TRBJ1-1; D remains unclear. Germline CDR1 is MNHNY and CDR2 is SVGAGI (reference sequence). The CDR3 spans 14 residues. V was pared by 7 bases and J by 1 base, with 13 bases between. The chain's CDR3 is CASTLKAANTEAFF. CDR3 DNA sequence: TGTGCCAGCACCCTGAAGGCGGCGAACACTGAAGCTTTCTTT.

The V call is TRBV6-6, the J call TRBJ1-5, with unresolved D. V was clipped by 5 bases and J by 11 bases, with 22 bases between them. Per the germline V gene, CDR1 is MNHNY and CDR2 is SVGAGI (reference sequence). CDR3 length: 15 amino acids. The CDR3 coding sequence is TGTGCCAGCAGTACCCCCCTCGAACCTCGGAGAGCCCAGCATTTT. Residues: CASSTPLEPRRAQHF.